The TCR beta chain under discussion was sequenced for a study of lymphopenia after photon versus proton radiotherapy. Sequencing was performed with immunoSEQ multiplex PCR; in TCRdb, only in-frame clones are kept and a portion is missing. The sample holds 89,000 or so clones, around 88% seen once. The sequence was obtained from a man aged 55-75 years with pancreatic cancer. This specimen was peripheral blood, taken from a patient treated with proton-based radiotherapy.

The CDR3 nucleotides read TGCAGTGCTAATCACCACAATGAGCAGTTCTTC. Translated: CSANHHNEQFF. The V call is TRBV20-1, the J call TRBJ2-1; D remains unclear. The CDR3 contains 11 residues. V dropped 4 bases and J dropped 5 bases, with 6 bases sitting between them. Germline lookup yields CDR1 DFQATT and CDR2 SNEGSKA (reference sequence).